The 32 T cell receptor beta chains presented below share a single source sample, sequenced in a study of blood T cell repertoires in COVID-19. Repertoires were generated with immunoSEQ multiplex PCR, while TCRdb's copy carries only in-frame clones and drops some. The sample has 140,000 to 150,000 clones; 80% to 90% are singletons. Sequencing was carried out using PBMCs or T cells enriched from blood (not recorded which). These receptors came from a middle-aged man who had recovered from COVID-19.

The chain carries TRBV28 and TRBJ2-7, with 7 bases fitting TRBD1. Germline-derived CDR1 and CDR2 are MDHEN and SYDVKM. The CDR3 sequence is 14 residues long. V was pared by 5 bases and J by 2 bases, with 6 bases of the junction left unmatched. DNA for the CDR3: TGTGCCAGCAGTAAACCGGGACAGCCCTACGAGCAGTACTTC. Its translation: CASSKPGQPYEQYF.

V gene TRBV18 combines with J gene TRBJ2-1; tentative D call: TRBD2 (6 bases). The CDR3 is 16 residues long. Trimming removed 8 bases at V and 0 bases at J, with 17 bases between. Per germline, CDR1 KGHSH and CDR2 LQKENI. The CDR3 loop reads CASPQPPGSSYNEQFF. As DNA, the CDR3 is TGTGCCAGCCCGCAACCCCCCGGGAGCTCCTACAATGAGCAGTTCTTC.

The V and J genes are TRBV18 and TRBJ2-1; perhaps TRBD2 as D (5 bases). Trimming cost V 4 bases and J 4 bases, with 17 bases left between them. Germline-derived CDR1 and CDR2 are KGHSH and LQKENI. This CDR3 is 16 amino acids long. Here the CDR3 DNA reads TGTGCCAGCTCACGGCAGTCGGGGAACTCGTACAATGAGCAGTTCTTC. This translates into CASSRQSGNSYNEQFF.

CDR3 DNA sequence: TGTGCCAGCAGCTTCAGGGAAGGGCCTGTACACACTGAAGCTTTCTTT. Protein: CASSFREGPVHTEAFF. The J gene is TRBJ1-1, the V gene TRBV7-9; weak D call: TRBD1 (5 bases). The length of the CDR3 is 16 residues. The germline V gene has CDR1 SEHNR and CDR2 FQNEAQ (reference sequence). Trimming stripped 3 bases from V and 3 bases from J, with 17 bases between.

The chain links TRBV5-5 to TRBJ2-7, with 8 bases lining up with TRBD1. Losses at the gene ends were 0 bases for V and 4 bases for J; bases not matched to a gene: 3. Germline V gene lookup returns CDR1 SGHKS and CDR2 YYEKEE (reference sequence). CDR3 length equals 14 residues. CDR3 sequence: CASSLGQGWYEQYF. For the CDR3, the DNA is TGTGCCAGCAGCTTGGGACAGGGGTGGTACGAGCAGTACTTC.

The chain recombines TRBV25-1 with TRBJ1-4; tentatively, D is TRBD1 (6 bases). V lost 3 bases to trimming and J lost 5 bases, with 19 bases between them. Germline V gene lookup returns CDR1 MGHDK and CDR2 SYGVNS. This CDR3 has 17 residues. This CDR3 reads CASSDSSSQGLNEKLFF. In DNA, the CDR3 is TGTGCCAGCAGTGATTCCTCCTCACAGGGTCTGAATGAAAAACTGTTTTTT.

The CDR3 nucleotides read TGTGCCAGTGGGGGGGCTAATGAAAAACTGTTTTTT. Its protein is CASGGANEKLFF. The chain uses TRBV28 and TRBJ1-4, with a possible D match to TRBD1 (5 bases). The V gene's germline CDR1 is MDHEN and CDR2 SYDVKM. V lost 9 bases to trimming and J lost 3 bases, with 8 bases between them. This CDR3 spans 12 amino acids.

The chain employs TRBV7-9 and TRBJ1-2, with no clear D. Trimming pared 1 base from V and 4 bases from J, leaving 10 bases between. CDR3 length: 14 amino acids. CDR1 and CDR2 from the germline V gene are SEHNR and FQNEAQ (reference sequence). The DNA for the CDR3 is TGTGCCAGCAGCTTAGAGCAGGCTTCCTATGGCTACACCTTC. Protein: CASSLEQASYGYTF.

J is TRBJ1-5 and V is TRBV7-9; D possibly corresponds to TRBD1 (5 bases). The CDR3 length is 15 residues. Germline lookup yields CDR1 SEHNR and CDR2 FQNEAQ (reference sequence). Deletions cut 5 bases from V and 4 bases from J, with 15 bases between. This CDR3 is CASSTSPGGNQPQHF. CDR3 nucleotides: TGTGCCAGCAGCACATCACCGGGGGGTAATCAGCCCCAGCATTTT. Complete variable domain (other parts from reference TRBV7-9 and TRBJ1-5): DTGVSQNPRHKITKRGQNVTFRCDPISEHNRLYWYRQTLGQGPEFLTYFQNEAQLEKSRLLSDRFSAERPKGSFSTLEIQRTEQGDSAMYLCASSTSPGGNQPQHFGDGTRLSIL.

The rearrangement links TRBV7-9 to TRBJ2-7; TRBD2 is a possible D gene (6 bases). Germline V gives CDR1 SEHNR, CDR2 FQNEAQ (reference sequence). CDR3 length: 14 amino acids. V was shortened by 3 bases and J by 0 bases, with 9 bases between the two germline ends. Written as DNA, the CDR3 is TGTGCCAGCAGCTTGGGACTTACCTCCTACGAGCAGTACTTC. It encodes CASSLGLTSYEQYF.

This chain connects TRBV13 to TRBJ2-5, with D possibly matching TRBD1 (6 bases). The V and J ends lost 1 base and 5 bases respectively, with 17 bases between them. This CDR3 is 16 amino acids long. Germline lookup yields CDR1 PRHDT and CDR2 FYEKMQ (reference sequence). CDR3 coding DNA: TGTGCCAGCAGCTTAGAGGCAGGGGCGGTTTGGGAGACCCAGTACTTC. This encodes CASSLEAGAVWETQYF.

The chain employs TRBV5-1 and TRBJ2-3; TRBD1 matches at 7 bases. V shed 1 base and J 4 bases; nucleotides not matched to a gene: 9. Germline values: CDR1 SGHRS, CDR2 YFSETQ. This CDR3 has 16 amino acids. The CDR3, as DNA: TGCGCCAGCAGCTTGAGGGGGCCGGCGAGTGCAGATACGCAGTATTTT. Residues: CASSLRGPASADTQYF.

This clone was counted between two and nine times. The chain uses TRBV28 and TRBJ2-2, with a weak D call TRBD1 (6 bases). The germline V and J ends were trimmed by 9 bases and 6 bases, with 20 bases remaining between them. In germline, CDR1 is MDHEN, CDR2 SYDVKM. The CDR3 extends over 15 amino acids. DNA of the CDR3: TGTGCCAGTAGGTGGGGGCGCGTTGTCCCCGGGGAGCTGTTTTTT. Translated, it gives CASRWGRVVPGELFF.

This clone was detected once. The rearrangement links TRBV27 to TRBJ1-2; D not certain. The germline V and J ends were trimmed by 3 bases and 7 bases, with 12 bases remaining between them. Germline V gene sequence: CDR1 MNHEY, CDR2 SMNVEV (reference sequence). The CDR3 spans 13 residues. The CDR3 bases are TGTGCCAGCAGTTTCGCGTCGTGGTCTGGCTACACCTTC. This translates into CASSFASWSGYTF.

The CDR3 loop is CASSPRTSGYNEQFF. CDR3 nucleotides: TGTGCCAGCAGCCCTCGTACTAGCGGCTACAATGAGCAGTTCTTC. The chain couples TRBV9 to TRBJ2-1, with 8 bases identical to TRBD2. V trimming: 4 bases; J trimming: 3 bases; junction bases outside the gene matches: 6. In germline, CDR1 is SGDLS, CDR2 YYNGEE. This CDR3 is 15 amino acids long.

V and J are TRBV2 and TRBJ1-5; TRBD1 matches 9 bases. The CDR3 extends over 15 amino acids. V dropped 7 bases and J dropped 1; count of bases not matched to a gene: 5. CDR1 is SNHLY and CDR2 is FYNNEI in the germline V gene. The CDR3, as DNA: TGTGCCAGCATTAAGGACAGGGGAAGCAATCAGCCCCAGCATTTT. Translated: CASIKDRGSNQPQHF.

The chain has TRBV12-3 or TRBV12-4 and TRBJ1-5, with unresolved D. The CDR3 is made up of 12 amino acids. V was trimmed by 5 bases and J by 6 bases, leaving 8 bases between them. The CDR3: CASSNPGQPQHF. The CDR3 DNA reads as TGTGCCAGCAGTAACCCGGGTCAGCCCCAGCATTTT.

V usage is TRBV5-1 and J usage is TRBJ1-1; 8 bases agree with TRBD1. CDR3 length: 16 amino acids. Per germline, CDR1 SGHRS and CDR2 YFSETQ. The trim removed 5 bases at V and 0 bases at J, leaving 9 bases unmatched. Here the CDR3 DNA reads TGCGCCAGCAGGCCCGAACAGGGGGTGGTGAACACTGAAGCTTTCTTT. Translation gives CASRPEQGVVNTEAFF.

This sequence joins TRBV27 and TRBJ1-1; no reliable D call. V gave up 5 bases and J gave up 5 bases, with 15 bases separating them. There are 14 residues in the CDR3. The V gene's germline CDR1 is MNHEY and CDR2 SMNVEV (reference sequence). CDR3 DNA: TGTGCCAGCAGTGCTTCCCTACGAGGGACTGAAGCTTTCTTT. Its translation is CASSASLRGTEAFF.

In its sample, this clone was seen a few times. The chain joins TRBV18 to TRBJ2-5, with TRBD1 matching over 8 bases. Losses at the gene ends were 8 bases for V and 4 bases for J; bases not matched to a gene: 9. Germline lookup yields CDR1 KGHSH and CDR2 LQKENI. CDR3 length equals 14 residues. The CDR3 sequence: CASLDRASGETQYF. The DNA for the CDR3 is TGTGCCAGCCTGGACAGGGCCAGTGGAGAGACCCAGTACTTC.

V gene TRBV7-2 combines with J gene TRBJ2-5; D might be TRBD1 (6 bases). Germline V gives CDR1 SGHTA, CDR2 FQGNSA. V lost 7 bases, J lost 3 bases, and 12 bases lay in between. The CDR3 loop spans 13 amino acids. The CDR3 coding sequence is TGTGCCAGCATCAGGACAGATGAAGAGACCCAGTACTTC. Translation: CASIRTDEETQYF.

The rearrangement joins TRBV19 to TRBJ2-3, with D perhaps matching TRBD2 (5 bases). CDR1 and CDR2 (germline): LNHDA, SQIVND (reference sequence). V was trimmed by 4 bases and J by 8 bases, leaving 13 bases between them. This CDR3 is built from 13 residues. The CDR3 sequence is CASSTWTESTQYF. The DNA for the CDR3 is TGTGCCAGTAGTACGTGGACTGAAAGTACGCAGTATTTT.

The J gene is TRBJ2-1, the V gene TRBV5-1; D call uncertain. Germline loops: CDR1 SGHRS, CDR2 YFSETQ. Trimming took off 1 base at V and 7 bases at J, with 9 bases between the two ends. The CDR3 is made up of 13 amino acids. CDR3 residues: CASSLIPENEQFF. Here the CDR3 DNA reads TGCGCCAGCAGCTTGATTCCCGAGAATGAGCAGTTCTTC.

The rearrangement links TRBV7-2 to TRBJ1-1, with 10 bases identical to TRBD1. V gave up 4 bases and J gave up 4 bases; unmatched junction bases: 3. CDR3 length equals 14 residues. The germline V gene has CDR1 SGHTA and CDR2 FQGNSA. This CDR3 is CASSSTGGGTEAFF. The CDR3 DNA follows: TGTGCCAGCAGCTCGACAGGGGGCGGCACTGAAGCTTTCTTT. The full variable domain, in which reference TRBV7-2 and TRBJ1-1 provide the parts outside the CDR3, is GAGVSQSPSNKVTEKGKDVELRCDPISGHTALYWYRQSLGQGLEFLIYFQGNSAPDKSGLPSDRFSAERTGGSVSTLTIQRTQQEDSAVYLCASSSTGGGTEAFFGQGTRLTVV.

The genes are TRBV7-3 and TRBJ2-1; no definite D call. V lost 2 bases and J lost 7, with 9 bases in between. CDR3 length: 13 amino acids. The germline V gene has CDR1 SGHTA and CDR2 FQGTGA. This CDR3 reads CASSLSPSNEQFF. CDR3 bases: TGTGCCAGCAGCTTATCCCCGTCTAATGAGCAGTTCTTC.

The genes are TRBV18 and TRBJ2-7; 7 positions agree with TRBD2. The CDR3 runs 13 residues. V shed 5 bases and J 4 bases; nucleotides not matched to a gene: 5. Germline V gene lookup returns CDR1 KGHSH and CDR2 LQKENI. CDR3 sequence: CASSMGLLYEQYV. The CDR3 bases are TGTGCCAGCTCAATGGGACTACTGTACGAGCAGTACGTC.

This clone was seen only once. The chain recombines TRBV19 with TRBJ1-2, with 9 positions matching TRBD1. Germline trimming cut 1 base from V and 6 bases from J; bases unmatched to any gene: 3. The CDR3 length is 14 residues. CDR1 is LNHDA, CDR2 SQIVND, per germline (reference sequence). The CDR3 loop reads CASSIAQGANGYTF. The CDR3 DNA follows: TGTGCCAGTAGTATAGCACAGGGGGCAAATGGCTACACCTTC.

The chain has TRBV19 and TRBJ2-7; D is perhaps TRBD2 (6 bases). CDR1 LNHDA and CDR2 SQIVND come from the germline V gene (reference sequence). CDR3 length: 15 amino acids. Trimming removed 6 bases from V and 5 bases from J, with 20 bases in between. The CDR3 region is CASSVWGELGHEQYF. The CDR3 bases are TGTGCCAGTAGCGTTTGGGGGGAGCTCGGGCACGAGCAGTACTTC.

The chain carries TRBV25-1 and TRBJ2-5, with 10 bases lining up with TRBD1. Germline loops: CDR1 MGHDK, CDR2 SYGVNS. CDR3 length: 17 residues. The V and J ends lost 3 bases and 7 bases, in that order; junction bases with no gene match: 14. CDR3 sequence: CASSERGGTGAAVTQYF. In nucleotides, the CDR3 is TGTGCCAGCAGTGAGAGGGGCGGGACAGGGGCTGCTGTGACCCAGTACTTC.

This chain uses TRBV5-4 with TRBJ2-5, with D unresolved. The germline V and J ends were trimmed by 0 bases and 3 bases, with 6 bases remaining between them. There are 13 residues in the CDR3. Germline CDR1 and CDR2: SGHNT and YYREEE (reference sequence). This chain's CDR3 is CASSLGQKETQYF. The CDR3 coding sequence is TGTGCCAGCAGCTTGGGTCAGAAAGAGACCCAGTACTTC.

The chain uses TRBV24-1 and TRBJ1-1; 8 bases agree with TRBD1. The CDR3 runs 20 residues. Trimming cost V 2 bases and J 0 bases; bases outside gene matches: 16. Looked up from germline, CDR1 is KGHDR and CDR2 is SFDVKD. CDR3 amino acids: CATSDSGGAKHARMNTEAFF. CDR3 bases: TGTGCCACCAGTGATTCAGGGGGCGCGAAGCATGCGCGGATGAACACTGAAGCTTTCTTT.

This clone was detected only once. The gene calls are TRBV11-3 and TRBJ2-1; 8 bases are shared with TRBD1. From germline, CDR1 is SGHNT and CDR2 YENEEA. Unmatched junction bases numbered 9, after V lost 3 bases and J lost 8 bases. The CDR3 runs to 15 residues. This CDR3 is CASSFRQGAFYEQFF. CDR3 DNA: TGTGCCAGCAGCTTCCGGCAGGGGGCTTTTTATGAGCAGTTCTTC. Variable domain in full (rest from reference TRBV11-3 and TRBJ2-1): EAGVVQSPRYKIIEKKQPVAFWCNPISGHNTLYWYLQNLGQGPELLIRYENEEAVDDSQLPKDRFSAERLKGVDSTLKIQPAELGDSAVYLCASSFRQGAFYEQFFGPGTRLTVL.